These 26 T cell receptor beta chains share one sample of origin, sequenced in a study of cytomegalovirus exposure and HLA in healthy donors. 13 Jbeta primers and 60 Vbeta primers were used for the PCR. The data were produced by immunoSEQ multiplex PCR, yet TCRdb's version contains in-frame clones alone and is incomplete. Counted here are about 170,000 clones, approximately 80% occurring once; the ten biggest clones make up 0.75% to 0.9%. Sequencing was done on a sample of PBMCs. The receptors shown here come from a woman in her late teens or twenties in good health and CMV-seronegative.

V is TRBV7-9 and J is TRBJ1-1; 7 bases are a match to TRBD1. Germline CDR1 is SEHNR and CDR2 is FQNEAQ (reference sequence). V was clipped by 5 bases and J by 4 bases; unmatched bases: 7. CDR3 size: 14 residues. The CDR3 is CASSPGQFSTEAFF. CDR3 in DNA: TGTGCCAGCAGCCCGGGACAGTTTTCCACTGAAGCTTTCTTT.

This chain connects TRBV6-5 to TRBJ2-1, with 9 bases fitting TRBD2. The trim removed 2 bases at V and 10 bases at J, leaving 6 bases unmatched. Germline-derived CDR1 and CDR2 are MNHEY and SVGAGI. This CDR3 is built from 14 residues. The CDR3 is CASSYTGTSPEQFF. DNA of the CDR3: TGTGCCAGCAGTTACACCGGGACTAGCCCAGAGCAGTTCTTC.

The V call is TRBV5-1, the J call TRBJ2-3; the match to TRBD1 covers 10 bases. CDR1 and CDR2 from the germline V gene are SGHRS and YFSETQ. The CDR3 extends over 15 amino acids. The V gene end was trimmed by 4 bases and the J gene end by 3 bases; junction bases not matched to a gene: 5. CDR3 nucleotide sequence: TGCGCCAGCAGCGCGGGACAGGGGAAAACAGATACGCAGTATTTT. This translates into CASSAGQGKTDTQYF.

The CDR3 spells CSVELRQGATEAFF. The DNA for the CDR3 is TGCAGCGTTGAGCTTCGACAGGGGGCCACAGAAGCTTTCTTT. This chain uses TRBV29-1 with TRBJ1-1; 10 nucleotides agree with TRBD1. CDR1 is SQVTM, CDR2 ANQGSEA, per germline. The CDR3 sequence is 14 residues long. V trimming: 3 bases; J trimming: 8 bases; junction bases outside the gene matches: 9.

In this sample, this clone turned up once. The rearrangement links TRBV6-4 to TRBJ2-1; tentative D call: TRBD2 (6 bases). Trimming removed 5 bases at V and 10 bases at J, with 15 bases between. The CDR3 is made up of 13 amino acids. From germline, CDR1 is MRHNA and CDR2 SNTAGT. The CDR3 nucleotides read TGTGCCAGCAGTCTGTCGGATGCGGGGGAGCAGTTCTTC. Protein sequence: CASSLSDAGEQFF.

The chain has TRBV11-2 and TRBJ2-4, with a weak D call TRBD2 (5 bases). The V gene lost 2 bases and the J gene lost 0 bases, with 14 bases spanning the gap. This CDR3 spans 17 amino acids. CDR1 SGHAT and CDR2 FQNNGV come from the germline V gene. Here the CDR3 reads CASSLIRRGLAKNIQYF. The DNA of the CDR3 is TGTGCCAGCAGCTTAATAAGGCGAGGGCTAGCCAAAAACATTCAGTACTTC.

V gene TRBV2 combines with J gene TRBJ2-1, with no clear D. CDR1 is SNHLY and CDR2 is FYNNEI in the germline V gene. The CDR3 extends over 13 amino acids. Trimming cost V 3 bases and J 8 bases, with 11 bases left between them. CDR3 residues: CASSDPASYEQFF. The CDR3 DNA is TGTGCCAGCAGTGATCCAGCGTCTTATGAGCAGTTCTTC.

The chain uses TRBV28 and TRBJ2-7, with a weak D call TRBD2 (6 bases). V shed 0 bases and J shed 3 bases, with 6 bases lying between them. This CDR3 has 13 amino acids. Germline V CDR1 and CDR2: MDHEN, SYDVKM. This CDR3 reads CASSLWGGYEQYF. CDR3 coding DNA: TGTGCCAGCAGTTTATGGGGGGGCTACGAGCAGTACTTC.

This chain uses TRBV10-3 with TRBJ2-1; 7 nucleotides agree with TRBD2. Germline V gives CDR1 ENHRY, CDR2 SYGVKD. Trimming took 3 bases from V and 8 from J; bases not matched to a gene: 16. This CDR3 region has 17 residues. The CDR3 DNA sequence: TGTGCCATCAGTGATCTCGGTGCAGCGGCGGGAGTCGATGAGCAGTTCTTC. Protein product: CAISDLGAAAGVDEQFF.

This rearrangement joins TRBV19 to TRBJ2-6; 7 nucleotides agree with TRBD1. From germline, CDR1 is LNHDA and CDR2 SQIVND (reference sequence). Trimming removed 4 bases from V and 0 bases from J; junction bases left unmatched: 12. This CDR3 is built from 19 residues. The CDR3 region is CASSTPPLDRYSGANVLTF. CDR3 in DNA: TGTGCCAGTAGTACCCCACCACTGGACAGGTACTCTGGGGCCAACGTCCTGACTTTC.

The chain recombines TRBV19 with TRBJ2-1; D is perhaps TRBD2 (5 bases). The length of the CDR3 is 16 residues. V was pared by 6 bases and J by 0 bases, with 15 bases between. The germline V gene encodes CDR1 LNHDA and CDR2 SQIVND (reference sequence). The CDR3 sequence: CASRQLGNSSYNEQFF. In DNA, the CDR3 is TGTGCCAGTAGGCAACTAGGCAACAGCTCCTACAATGAGCAGTTCTTC.

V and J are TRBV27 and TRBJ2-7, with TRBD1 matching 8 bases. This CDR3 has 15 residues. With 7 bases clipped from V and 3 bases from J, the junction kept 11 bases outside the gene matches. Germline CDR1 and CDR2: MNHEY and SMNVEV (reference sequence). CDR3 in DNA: TGTGCCAGCAACACCAAAAGACAGGGGAGCTACGAGCAGTACTTC. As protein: CASNTKRQGSYEQYF.

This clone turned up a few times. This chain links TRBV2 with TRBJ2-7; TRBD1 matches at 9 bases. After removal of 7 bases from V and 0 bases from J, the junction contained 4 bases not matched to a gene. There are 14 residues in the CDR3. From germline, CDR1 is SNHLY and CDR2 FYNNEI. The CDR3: CASIGTGISYEQYF. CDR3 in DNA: TGTGCCAGCATAGGGACAGGGATCTCCTACGAGCAGTACTTC. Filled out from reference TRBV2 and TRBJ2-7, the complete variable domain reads EPEVTQTPSHQVTQMGQEVILRCVPISNHLYFYWYRQILGQKVEFLVSFYNNEISEKSEIFDDQFSVERPDGSNFTLKIRSTKLEDSAMYFCASIGTGISYEQYFGPGTRLTVT.

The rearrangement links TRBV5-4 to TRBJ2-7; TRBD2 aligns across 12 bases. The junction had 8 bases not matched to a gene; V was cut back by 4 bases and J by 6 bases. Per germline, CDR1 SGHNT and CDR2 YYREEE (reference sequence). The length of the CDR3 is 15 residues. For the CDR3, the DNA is TGTGCCAGCAGCACTGGACTAGCGGGATCATCCGAGCAGTACTTC. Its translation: CASSTGLAGSSEQYF. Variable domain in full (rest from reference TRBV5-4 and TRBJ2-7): ETGVTQSPTHLIKTRGQQVTLRCSSQSGHNTVSWYQQALGQGPQFIFQYYREEENGRGNFPPRFSGLQFPNYSSELNVNALELDDSALYLCASSTGLAGSSEQYFGPGTRLTVT.

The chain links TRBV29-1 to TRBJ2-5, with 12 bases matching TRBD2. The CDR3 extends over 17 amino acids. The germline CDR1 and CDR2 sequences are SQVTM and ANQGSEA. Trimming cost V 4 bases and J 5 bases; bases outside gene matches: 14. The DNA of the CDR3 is TGCAGCGTTGGGGGCCCGACTAGCGGGAGAAGGAGGGAGACCCAGTACTTC. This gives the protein CSVGGPTSGRRRETQYF. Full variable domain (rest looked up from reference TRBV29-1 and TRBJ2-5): SAVISQKPSRDICQRGTSLTIQCQVDSQVTMMFWYRQQPGQSLTLIATANQGSEATYESGFVIDKFPISRPNLTFSTLTVSNMSPEDSSIYLCSVGGPTSGRRRETQYFGPGTRLLVL.

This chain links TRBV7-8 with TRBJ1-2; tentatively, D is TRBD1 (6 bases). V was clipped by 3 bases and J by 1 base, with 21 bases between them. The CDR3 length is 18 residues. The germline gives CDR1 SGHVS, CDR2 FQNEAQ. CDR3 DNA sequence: TGTGCCAGCAGCTTGATTGCCAGGGGTAGGCGGCTTAACTATGGCTACACCTTC. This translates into CASSLIARGRRLNYGYTF.

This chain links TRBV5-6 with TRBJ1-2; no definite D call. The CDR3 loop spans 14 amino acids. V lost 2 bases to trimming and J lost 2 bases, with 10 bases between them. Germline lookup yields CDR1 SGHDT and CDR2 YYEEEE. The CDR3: CASSFQAANYGYTF. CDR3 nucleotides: TGTGCCAGCAGCTTTCAGGCTGCCAACTATGGCTACACCTTC.

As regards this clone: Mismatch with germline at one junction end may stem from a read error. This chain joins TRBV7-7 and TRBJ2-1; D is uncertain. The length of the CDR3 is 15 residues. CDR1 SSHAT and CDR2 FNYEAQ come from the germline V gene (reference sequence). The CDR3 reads CASSPSGSQNNEQFF. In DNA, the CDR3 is TGTGCTAGCAGCCCCTCGGGTAGCCAAAACAATGAGCAGTTCTTC.

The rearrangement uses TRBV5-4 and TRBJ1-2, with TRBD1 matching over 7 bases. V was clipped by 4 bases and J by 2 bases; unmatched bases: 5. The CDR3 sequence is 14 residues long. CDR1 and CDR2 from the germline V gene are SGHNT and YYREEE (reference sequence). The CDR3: CASSTGQVNYGYTF. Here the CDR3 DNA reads TGTGCCAGCAGCACCGGACAGGTGAACTATGGCTACACCTTC.

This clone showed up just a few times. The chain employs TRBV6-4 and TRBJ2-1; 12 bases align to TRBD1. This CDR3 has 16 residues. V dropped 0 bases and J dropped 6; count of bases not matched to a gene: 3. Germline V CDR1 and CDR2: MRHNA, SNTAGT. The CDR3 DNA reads TGTGCCAGCAGTGACTCGGCGGGACAGGGGGCCAATGAGCAGTTCTTC. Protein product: CASSDSAGQGANEQFF.

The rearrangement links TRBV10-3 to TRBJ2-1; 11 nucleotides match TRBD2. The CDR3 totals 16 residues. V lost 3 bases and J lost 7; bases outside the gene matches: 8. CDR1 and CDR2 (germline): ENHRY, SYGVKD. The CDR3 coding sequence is TGTGCCATCAGTGACCCCGGGACTAGCGGATCAAATGAGCAGTTCTTC. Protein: CAISDPGTSGSNEQFF.

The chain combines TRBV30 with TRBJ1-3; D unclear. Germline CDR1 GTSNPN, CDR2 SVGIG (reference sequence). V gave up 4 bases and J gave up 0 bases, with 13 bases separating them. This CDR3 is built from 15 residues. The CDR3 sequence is CAWTVGQSSGNTIYF. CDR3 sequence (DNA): TGTGCCTGGACGGTTGGGCAGAGCTCTGGAAACACCATATATTTT.

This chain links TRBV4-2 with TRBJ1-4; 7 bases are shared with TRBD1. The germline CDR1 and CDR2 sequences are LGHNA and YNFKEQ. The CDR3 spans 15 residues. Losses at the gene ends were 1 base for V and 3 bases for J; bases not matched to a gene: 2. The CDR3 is CASSQGDRANEKLFF. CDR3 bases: TGTGCCAGCAGCCAAGGTGACAGGGCTAATGAAAAACTGTTTTTT.

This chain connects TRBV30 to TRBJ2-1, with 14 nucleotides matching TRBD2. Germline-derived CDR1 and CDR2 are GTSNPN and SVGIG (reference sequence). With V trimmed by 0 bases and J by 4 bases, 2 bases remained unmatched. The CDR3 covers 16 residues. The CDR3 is CAWSVGLAGGYNEQFF. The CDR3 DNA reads TGTGCCTGGAGTGTCGGACTAGCGGGAGGTTACAATGAGCAGTTCTTC.

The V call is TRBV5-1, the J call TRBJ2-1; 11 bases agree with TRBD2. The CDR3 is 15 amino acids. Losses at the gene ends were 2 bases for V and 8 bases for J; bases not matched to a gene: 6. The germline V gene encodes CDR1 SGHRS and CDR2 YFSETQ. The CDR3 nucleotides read TGCGCCAGCAGCTTAGAAATAGCGGGAGGGGATGAGCAGTTCTTC. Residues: CASSLEIAGGDEQFF.

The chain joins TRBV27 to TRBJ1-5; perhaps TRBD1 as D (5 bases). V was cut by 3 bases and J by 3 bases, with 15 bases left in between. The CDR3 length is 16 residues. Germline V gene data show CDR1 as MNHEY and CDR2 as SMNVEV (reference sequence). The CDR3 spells CASSLNVGGPNQPQHF. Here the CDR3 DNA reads TGTGCCAGCAGTTTGAATGTGGGGGGACCCAATCAGCCCCAGCATTTT.